Reported below is one TCR beta chain. Its antigen is currently unknown. These data come from a study of Ad26.COV2.S vaccination and SARS-CoV-2 variants. Findings and caveats of the study: Among vaccine recipients, spike-specific TCR breadth exceeded that of placebo recipients.

Germline V gives CDR1 LNHDA, CDR2 SQIVND (reference sequence). Trimming left V 4 bases short and J 6 bases short, with 19 bases between. The CDR3 is 16 amino acids. Sequencing was performed with immunoSEQ multiplex PCR; in TCRdb, only in-frame clones are kept and a portion is missing. Found here are 200,000 to 300,000 clones, approximately 87% of them singletons; the top ten hold about 10%. Treatment defined: some 20 received Ad26.COV2.S at low or high dose, single or two shots; about 5 received placebo; per-sample allocation not given. At day 63 after the first vaccine or placebo injection, samples were drawn.

The chain combines TRBV19 with TRBJ2-1; D unclear. This clonotype originated in a person between 18 and 59 years old who received the Ad26.COV2.S COVID-19 vaccine or a placebo. Sequences were derived from peripheral blood, sampled in a trial of Ad26.COV2.S vaccine versus placebo. The CDR3 coding sequence is TGTGCCAGTAGTACCCATCCCCGTCTGATGGGCAATGAGCAGTTCTTC. It yields the protein CASSTHPRLMGNEQFF. Complete variable domain (other parts from reference TRBV19 and TRBJ2-1): DGGITQSPKYLFRKEGQNVTLSCEQNLNHDAMYWYRQDPGQGLRLIYYSQIVNDFQKGDIAEGYSVSREKKESFPLTVTSAQKNPTAFYLCASSTHPRLMGNEQFFGPGTRLTVL.